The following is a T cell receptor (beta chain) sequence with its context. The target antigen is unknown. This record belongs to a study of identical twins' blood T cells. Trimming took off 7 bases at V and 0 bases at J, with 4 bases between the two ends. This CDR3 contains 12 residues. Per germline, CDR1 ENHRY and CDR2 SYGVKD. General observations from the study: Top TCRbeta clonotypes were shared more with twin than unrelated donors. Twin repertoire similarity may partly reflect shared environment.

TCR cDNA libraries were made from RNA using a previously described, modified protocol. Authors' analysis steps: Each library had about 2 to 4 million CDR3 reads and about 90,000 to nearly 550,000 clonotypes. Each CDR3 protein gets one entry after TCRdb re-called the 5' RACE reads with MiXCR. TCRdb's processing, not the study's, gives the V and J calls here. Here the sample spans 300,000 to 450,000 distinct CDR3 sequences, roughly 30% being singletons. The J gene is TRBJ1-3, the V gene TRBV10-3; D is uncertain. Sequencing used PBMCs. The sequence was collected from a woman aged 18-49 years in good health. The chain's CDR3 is CAIKNSGNTIYF. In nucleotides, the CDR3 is TGTGCCATCAAAAACTCTGGAAACACCATATATTTT.